This entry describes one T cell receptor (beta chain). Its antigen is undetermined. CDR1 SGDLS and CDR2 YYNGEE come from the germline V gene. Trimming shortened V by 4 bases and J by 1 base, and 8 bases separated the two germline ends. The CDR3 contains 13 residues. This record belongs to a study of CD8+CD57+ T cells in acquired aplastic anemia. Study findings and constraints: Around 29 CD8+ CDR3 sequences were shared between patients and controls.

Genomic DNA provided the template from which TCR beta VDJ and CDR3 profiles were obtained. One entry per CDR3 protein results from TCRdb running MiXCR on the reads. Seen here are 200,000 or so distinct CDR3 sequences, around three fifths observed once, and the top ten hold roughly 50%. This chain links TRBV9 with TRBJ2-5; no clear D. Sequencing input: sorted CD4+, CD8+, or CD8+CD57+ T cells (not recorded which) from PBMCs. The sequence was collected from a human donor with severe aplastic anemia or a healthy control (not recorded which). For the CDR3, the DNA is TGTGCCAGCAGCTCTAATATCCAAGAGACCCAGTACTTC. Translating gives CASSSNIQETQYF.